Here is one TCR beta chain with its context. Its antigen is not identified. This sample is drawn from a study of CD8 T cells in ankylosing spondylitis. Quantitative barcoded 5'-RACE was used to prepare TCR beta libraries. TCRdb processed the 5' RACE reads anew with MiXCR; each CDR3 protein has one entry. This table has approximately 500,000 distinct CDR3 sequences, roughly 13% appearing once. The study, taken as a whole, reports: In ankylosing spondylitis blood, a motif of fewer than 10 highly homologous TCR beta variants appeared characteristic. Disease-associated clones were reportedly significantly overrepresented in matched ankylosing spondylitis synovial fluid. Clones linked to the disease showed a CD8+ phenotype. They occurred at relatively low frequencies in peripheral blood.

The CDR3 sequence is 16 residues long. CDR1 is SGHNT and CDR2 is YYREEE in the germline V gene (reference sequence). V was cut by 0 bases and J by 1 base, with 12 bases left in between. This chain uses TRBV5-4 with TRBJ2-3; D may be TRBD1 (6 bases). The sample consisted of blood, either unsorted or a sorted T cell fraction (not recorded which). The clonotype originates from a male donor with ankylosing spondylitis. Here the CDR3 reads CASSLGGAGGTDTQYF. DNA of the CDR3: TGTGCCAGCAGCTTGGGAGGGGCAGGGGGCACAGATACGCAGTATTTT.